This TCR beta chain derives from a study of beta chain features in type 1 diabetes. Whole-study findings and limits: Patients with Type 1 diabetes showed moderately but significantly shorter TCRB CDR3s in all four CD4+ subsets. In the patient group, naive, central memory and Treg TCRB repertoires seemed more alike than in the healthy donor group.

Averaging approximately 0.11 L, one heparinised blood draw was given by each donor. Stem cell-like memory, regulatory, central memory and naive CD4+ cells were sorted via CD45RO/CCR7/CD25/CD127/CD95/CD27. Of the isolated RNA, all was reverse transcribed, and so the sequenced material was expressed TCRB transcripts. Assay: immunoSEQ multiplex PCR; the TCRdb copy retains only in-frame clones and omits some. The sample holds about 350,000 clones, around a fifth seen once. This clone showed up just a few times. As yet, its antigen is unknown. Sequencing input: naive CD4+ T cells from blood. The clonotype originates from a woman aged 18-29 years in good health.

The DNA of the CDR3 is TGCGCCAGCAGCTTGGCCACTGGGATACTGACAGCACCCCTCCACTTT. Its protein is CASSLATGILTAPLHF. The chain combines TRBV5-1 with TRBJ1-6, with D possibly matching TRBD1 (5 bases). The germline V and J ends were trimmed by 0 bases and 11 bases, with 18 bases remaining between them. The CDR3 runs to 16 residues. Germline loops: CDR1 SGHRS, CDR2 YFSETQ.